The following is a T cell receptor (beta chain) sequence with its context. No antigen is known for it. This entry is derived from a study of cytomegalovirus exposure and HLA in healthy donors. Overall study findings and caveats: As confirmed in vitro, three CMV-associated chains were specific for CMV antigens.

TCRdb's copy holds only in-frame clones and misses some; the assay was immunoSEQ multiplex PCR. The data hold 100,000 to 150,000 clones, with around nine tenths observed a single time. This TCR was sampled from a man aged 25 to 40 in good health and CMV-seronegative. Sequenced sample: PBMCs.

CDR3 in amino acids: CASSQGLAYEQYF. In DNA form, the CDR3 reads TGTGCCAGCTCACAGGGACTAGCCTACGAGCAGTACTTC. V usage is TRBV18 and J usage is TRBJ2-7; 8 positions agree with TRBD2. With V trimmed by 4 bases and J by 2 bases, 1 base remained unmatched. CDR1 is KGHSH and CDR2 is LQKENI in the germline V gene. The CDR3 covers 13 residues. The full variable domain, its missing parts supplied by reference TRBV18 and TRBJ2-7, is NAGVMQNPRHLVRRRGQEARLRCSPMKGHSHVYWYRQLPEEGLKFMVYLQKENIIDESGMPKERFSAEFPKEGPSILRIQQVVRGDSAAYFCASSQGLAYEQYFGPGTRLTVT.